This TCR beta chain was captured by sequencing in a study of blood T cells in healthy people across ages. V lost 5 bases to trimming and J lost 1 base, with 13 bases between them. The CDR3 is 14 residues long. Germline assignment: CDR1 SQVTM and CDR2 ANQGSEA. For the second PCR, which ran for 7 to 11 cycles, a sample-barcoded 5' primer and a J-beta primer mix were used. Tagging of each cDNA molecule was performed by a template-switch adaptor with 12 random nucleotides. Sequencing of every sample gave 3 million or more CDR3-containing paired-end reads. TCRdb re-called the 5' RACE reads through MiXCR, storing one row per CDR3 protein. The sample has over a million distinct CDR3 sequences, about 23% seen once. This sample also appeared in a second study, on T cells of mothers and their children. That paper notes: Over 9.5 million reads per mother and around 3.2 million per child were obtained. A slight, non-significant increase in overlap was found for related mother-child pairs relative to unrelated pairs.

The clonotype comes from a girl between 2 and 10 years old in good health. The rearrangement joins TRBV29-1 to TRBJ2-3, with a tentative D call TRBD1 (6 bases). What was sequenced was blood. Here the CDR3 reads CSVNRDTGTDTQYF. The CDR3 DNA reads TGCAGCGTTAACCGGGACACTGGCACAGATACGCAGTATTTT.